This T cell receptor (beta chain) was recovered during a study of radiotherapy plus CTLA-4 blockade in lung cancer (dated by TCRdb to about 2018). With regard to the full study: Among the enrolled patients, roughly 19% had an objective response, and less than 40% reached disease control. The full study reports these points: TCR clones derived from tumors expanded in peripheral blood after treatment with radiotherapy and ipilimumab. Early dynamic changes in blood T cell clones, together with increased serum interferon-beta after radiation, were reported as the strongest predictors of response.

V lost 2 bases and J lost 5 bases, and the count of bases not matched to a germline gene is 11. Looking up the germline V gene yields CDR1 SGHDT and CDR2 YYEEEE. The CDR3 numbers 16 residues from cysteine through phenylalanine. Only the CDR3 portion is preserved as DNA: 48 bases, with reading frame beginning at the first base. In this study, focal radiation therapy paired with CTLA-4 blockade (ipilimumab) was tested in patients who had chemo-refractory metastatic non-small-cell lung cancer. A remark on this clone: Which antigen it targets is not known. No base quality information exists; no much larger clone differs at one position.

Library prep was done by the immunoSEQ multiplex PCR assay. TCRdb took over this immuneACCESS table, retaining in-frame rearrangements with V and J assigned. Such tables are incomplete; in checked studies, under half of the missing clones stem from an unresolved V gene, and the remainder is unexplained. The sample table lists 55,000 to 80,000 clones, approximately 78% of them with a count of one. Around 7% of the sample is in the top ten clones. The sequencing here drew on peripheral blood, taken from a patient treated with radiotherapy plus ipilimumab. The chain couples TRBV5-6 to TRBJ2-5; 8 bases in the middle match TRBD1. This sequence originates from a human donor with non-small cell lung cancer who had a complete response to radiotherapy plus ipilimumab. The CDR3 protein sequence reads: CASSLYGQGARETQYF. The DNA is as follows: TGTGCCAGCAGCTTATACGGGCAGGGGGCTCGCGAGACCCAGTACTTC.